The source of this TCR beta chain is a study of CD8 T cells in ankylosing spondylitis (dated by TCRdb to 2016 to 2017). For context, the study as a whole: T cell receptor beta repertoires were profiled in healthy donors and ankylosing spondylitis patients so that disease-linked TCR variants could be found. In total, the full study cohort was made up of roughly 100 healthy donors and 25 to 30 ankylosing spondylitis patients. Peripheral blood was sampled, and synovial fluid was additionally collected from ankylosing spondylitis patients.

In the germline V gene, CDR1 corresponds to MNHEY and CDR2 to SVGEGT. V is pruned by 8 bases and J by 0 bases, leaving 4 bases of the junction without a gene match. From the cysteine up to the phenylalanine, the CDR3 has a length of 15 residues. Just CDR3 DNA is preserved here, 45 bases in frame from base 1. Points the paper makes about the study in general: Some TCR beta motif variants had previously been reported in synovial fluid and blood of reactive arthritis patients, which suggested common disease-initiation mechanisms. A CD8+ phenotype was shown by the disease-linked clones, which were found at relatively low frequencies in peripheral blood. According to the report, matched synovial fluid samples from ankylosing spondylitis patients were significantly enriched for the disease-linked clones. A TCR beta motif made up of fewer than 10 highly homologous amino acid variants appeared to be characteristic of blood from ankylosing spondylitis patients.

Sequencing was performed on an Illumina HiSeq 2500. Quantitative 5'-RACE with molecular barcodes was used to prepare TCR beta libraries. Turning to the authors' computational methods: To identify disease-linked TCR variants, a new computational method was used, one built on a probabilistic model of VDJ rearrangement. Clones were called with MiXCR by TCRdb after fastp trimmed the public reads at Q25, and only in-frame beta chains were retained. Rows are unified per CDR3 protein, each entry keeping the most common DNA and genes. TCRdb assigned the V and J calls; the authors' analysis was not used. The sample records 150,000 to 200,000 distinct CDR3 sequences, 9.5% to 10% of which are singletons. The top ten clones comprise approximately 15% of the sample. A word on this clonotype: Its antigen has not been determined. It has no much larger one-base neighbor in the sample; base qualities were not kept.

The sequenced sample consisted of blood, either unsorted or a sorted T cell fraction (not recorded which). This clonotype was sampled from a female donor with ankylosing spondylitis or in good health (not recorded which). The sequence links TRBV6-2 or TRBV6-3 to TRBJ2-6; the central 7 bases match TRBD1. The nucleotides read TGTGCCAGCGGGACAGCCTACTCTGGGGCCAACGTCCTGACTTTC. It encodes CASGTAYSGANVLTF.